This T cell receptor beta chain was retrieved from a study of CD8 T cells in ankylosing spondylitis. In its sample, this clonotype was seen many times. What it binds is not known. Study results and limitations: Within matched ankylosing spondylitis synovial fluid, disease-linked clones were reportedly significantly enriched.

The CDR3 is made up of 15 amino acids. Per germline, CDR1 SGDLS and CDR2 YYNGEE. The trim removed 3 bases at V and 9 bases at J, leaving 7 bases unmatched. From the 5' RACE reads, TCRdb called clonotypes with MiXCR, one entry per CDR3 protein. The sample lists about 39,000 distinct CDR3 sequences; 3% to 4% were seen once. The source is a female donor with ankylosing spondylitis or in good health (not recorded which). The sample consisted of blood, either unsorted or a sorted T cell fraction (not recorded which). This chain uses TRBV9 with TRBJ2-1, with 12 bases fitting TRBD1. CDR3 nucleotides: TGTGCCAGCAGCGCCCGGGACAGGGGGCCTATTGAGCAGTTCTTC. Protein product: CASSARDRGPIEQFF.